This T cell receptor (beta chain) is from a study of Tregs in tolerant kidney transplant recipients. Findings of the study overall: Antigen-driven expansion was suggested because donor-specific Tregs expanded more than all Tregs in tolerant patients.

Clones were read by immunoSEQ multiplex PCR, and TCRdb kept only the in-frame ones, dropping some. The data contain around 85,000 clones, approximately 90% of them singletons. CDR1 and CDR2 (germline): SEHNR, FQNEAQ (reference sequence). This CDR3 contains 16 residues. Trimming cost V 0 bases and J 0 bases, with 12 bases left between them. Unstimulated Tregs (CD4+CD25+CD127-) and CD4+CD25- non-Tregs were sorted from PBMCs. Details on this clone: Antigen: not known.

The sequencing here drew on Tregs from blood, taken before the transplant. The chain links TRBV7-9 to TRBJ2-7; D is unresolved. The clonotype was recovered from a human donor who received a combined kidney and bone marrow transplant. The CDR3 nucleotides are TGTGCCAGCAGCTTAGCGCTTGCGGATAGCTCCTACGAGCAGTACTTC. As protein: CASSLALADSSYEQYF.